The 10 T cell receptor beta chains in this list originate from one sample, sequenced in a study of T cells in localized non-small cell lung cancer. Repertoires were generated with immunoSEQ multiplex PCR, while TCRdb's copy carries only in-frame clones and drops some. Counted here are 28,000 or so clones, about 91% occurring once; the ten biggest clones make up roughly 6.8%. This specimen was peripheral blood, taken before any cancer treatment. The receptors here all came from a male donor at least 60 years old with stage I lung adenocarcinoma.

A note on this clone: Other DNA sequences in the sample encode the same CDR3. The chain combines TRBV28 with TRBJ2-2; no clear D. The CDR3 extends over 18 amino acids. V was pared by 3 bases and J by 2 bases, with 19 bases between. CDR1 is MDHEN and CDR2 is SYDVKM in the germline V gene. The DNA for the CDR3 is TGTGCCAGCAGTTTCGGTTTTCTGGCGATTCACAACACCGGGGAGCTGTTTTTT. This codes for CASSFGFLAIHNTGELFF.

This chain joins TRBV4-2 and TRBJ2-1; D assignment may be TRBD1 or TRBD2 (6 bases each). Germline values: CDR1 LGHNA, CDR2 YNFKEQ. Trimming cost V 3 bases and J 4 bases, with 19 bases left between them. CDR3 length: 17 amino acids. The CDR3 here is CASSQQKGGLSYNEQFF. The CDR3 coding sequence is TGTGCCAGCAGCCAGCAAAAGGGGGGCCTCTCTTACAATGAGCAGTTCTTC.

The V and J genes are TRBV6-1 and TRBJ2-7; D uncertain. Germline V gene data show CDR1 as MNHNS and CDR2 as SASEGT. This CDR3 contains 11 residues. The germline V and J ends were trimmed by 3 bases and 3 bases, with 3 bases remaining between them. CDR3 sequence: CASSDYYEQYF. As DNA, the CDR3 is TGTGCCAGCAGTGATTACTACGAGCAGTACTTC.

This clone was found a few times. This chain connects TRBV6-6 to TRBJ1-5; D possibly corresponds to TRBD1 (5 bases). The CDR3 covers 14 residues. V lost 2 bases, J lost 4 bases, and 9 bases lay in between. From germline, CDR1 is MNHNY and CDR2 SVGAGI (reference sequence). CDR3 in DNA: TGTGCCAGCAGTTACGGGGCAGAAAATCAGCCCCAGCATTTT. Protein product: CASSYGAENQPQHF.

This clone was observed once. This chain links TRBV5-1 with TRBJ2-1; D ambiguous. Germline values: CDR1 SGHRS, CDR2 YFSETQ. V lost 0 bases to trimming and J lost 5 bases, with 9 bases between them. The CDR3 sequence is 14 residues long. Here the CDR3 reads CASSLEQINNEQFF. CDR3 DNA: TGCGCCAGCAGCTTGGAACAGATCAACAATGAGCAGTTCTTC.

This chain connects TRBV11-2 to TRBJ2-1; a possible D gene is TRBD1 (6 bases). The CDR3 runs 13 residues. Trimming removed 5 bases from V and 9 bases from J, with 14 bases in between. Germline loops: CDR1 SGHAT, CDR2 FQNNGV. In DNA form, the CDR3 reads TGTGCCAGCAGCCTACGCCAGGGGCTTGAGCAGTTCTTC. This codes for CASSLRQGLEQFF.

This clone appeared a single time. The chain employs TRBV7-2 and TRBJ1-1, with D hard to call. V was clipped by 5 bases and J by 1 base, with 8 bases between them. Germline CDR1 reads SGHTA; CDR2 reads FQGNSA. This CDR3 comprises 13 residues. The CDR3 loop is CASSPGRNTEAFF. Here the CDR3 DNA reads TGTGCCAGCAGCCCCGGACGGAACACTGAAGCTTTCTTT.

This chain connects TRBV2 to TRBJ2-5; D not resolved. The V end lost 5 bases, the J end lost 3 bases, and 7 bases lay between the germline ends. Germline-derived CDR1 and CDR2 are SNHLY and FYNNEI. The CDR3 has 12 amino acids. The CDR3 loop reads CASSYAEETQYF. The CDR3, as DNA: TGTGCCAGCAGTTACGCCGAAGAGACCCAGTACTTC.

The CDR3 reads CAWSRGLDTEAFF. CDR3 nucleotide sequence: TGTGCCTGGAGCAGGGGGTTGGACACTGAAGCTTTCTTT. The chain uses TRBV30 and TRBJ1-1, with TRBD1 matching 7 bases. V dropped 3 bases and J dropped 3; count of bases not matched to a gene: 4. This CDR3 comprises 13 residues. Germline V CDR1 and CDR2: GTSNPN, SVGIG (reference sequence).

The chain recombines TRBV7-8 with TRBJ1-3; perhaps TRBD1 as D (5 bases). The CDR3 has 13 amino acids. From germline, CDR1 is SGHVS and CDR2 FQNEAQ. The V end lost 3 bases, the J end lost 6 bases, and 9 bases lay between the germline ends. The CDR3 spells CASSFQGSNTIYF. The CDR3 nucleotides read TGTGCCAGCAGCTTCCAGGGTTCAAACACCATATATTTT.